This T cell receptor (beta chain) was profiled in a study of CD8+ T cells in alopecia areata. Extracted RNA was reverse transcribed into cDNA, the sequencing template. Clones were read by immunoSEQ multiplex PCR, and TCRdb kept only the in-frame ones, dropping some. The repertoire holds hundreds of thousands of clones, with under 80% as singletons. The CDR3 spans 11 residues. The germline CDR1 and CDR2 sequences are SQVTM and ANQGSEA. Collection of lesional scalp punch biopsies and peripheral blood was performed in alopecia areata patients. The clonotype was recovered from a human donor with alopecia areata. This chain connects TRBV29-1 to TRBJ2-1; D gene uncertain. The sequenced sample was CD4+ T cells sorted from blood, obtained at week 0. The CDR3, as DNA: TGCACAGTTCTAGTTGGCAATGAGCAGTTCTTC. Amino acid sequence: CTVLVGNEQFF.